This is a list of T cell receptor beta chains from one sample in a study of cytotoxic CD8 clonotypes in ibrutinib-treated CLL. Only in-frame clones appear in the TCRdb table, and some are missing; sequencing was by immunoSEQ multiplex PCR. The table lists around 250,000 clones, roughly 70% of them singletons, with 15% in the top ten. Source: PBMCs, taken after 24 months of ibrutinib treatment. The receptors were gathered from a human donor with chronic lymphocytic leukemia. Both conserved end residues are part of each CDR3. D genes are given only for firm matches. Clone size is not always given. Where it is, it says once, few, many or a class for expanded clones.

v_gene,j_gene,abundance,d_gene,CDR3nt,CDR3aa
TRBV4-3,TRBJ2-5,-,-,TGCGCCAGCAGCCAAGAGGCGCGGGGGCAGGGGACCCAGTACTTC,CASSQEARGQGTQYF
TRBV5-1,TRBJ1-1,-,-,TGCGCCAGCAGCACCGGACAGATCGAAGCTTTCTTT,CASSTGQIEAFF
TRBV29-1,TRBJ1-1,-,TRBD1,TGCAGCGTTGGAACGACAGGGAGCACTGAAGCTTTCTTT,CSVGTTGSTEAFF
TRBV2,TRBJ1-2,-,TRBD1,TGTGCCAGCAGTAGACAGGGGGCGGACTATGGCTACACCTTC,CASSRQGADYGYTF
TRBV7-9,TRBJ2-2,-,TRBD2,TGTGCCAGCAGCCCCCTGCGGGAGCCTCCCGGGGAGCTGTTTTTT,CASSPLREPPGELFF
TRBV6-5,TRBJ2-3,-,-,TGTGCCAGCAGTGTACTGGGGGATACGCAGTATTTT,CASSVLGDTQYF
TRBV7-6,TRBJ1-5,once,-,TGTGCCAGCCCGGGACAGCCCCAGCATTTT,CASPGQPQHF
TRBV6-5,TRBJ2-7,-,TRBD1,TGTGCCAGCAGTTACGGGGACAGGGCCCCTTCGGAGCAGTACTTC,CASSYGDRAPSEQYF
TRBV29-1,TRBJ2-7,few,-,TGCAGCGTTGCAGGGGCTGCCGAGCAGTACTTC,CSVAGAAEQYF
TRBV11-3,TRBJ2-1,once,-,TGTGCCAGCAGCGCTAGGGGCACCTCTTCCTACAATGAGCAGTTCTTC,CASSARGTSSYNEQFF
TRBV30,TRBJ1-5,few,-,TGTGCCTGGAGTGGTGGGACGAGCAATCAGCCCCAGCATTTT,CAWSGGTSNQPQHF
TRBV9,TRBJ2-5,-,-,TGTGCCAGCAGCGTAGCGGGCTTCCAAGAGACCCAGTACTTC,CASSVAGFQETQYF
TRBV7-3,TRBJ2-4,-,-,TGTGCCAGCAGCCCATCGGACAGCCCGTTAAACATTCAGTACTTC,CASSPSDSPLNIQYF
TRBV25-1,TRBJ1-1,-,TRBD1,TGTGCCAGCAGTGCGACTCCTGTAGGGGGCACGGGTGAAGCTTTCTTT,CASSATPVGGTGEAFF
TRBV28,TRBJ1-2,few,TRBD1,TGTGCCAGCAGTCTCCCGGGACAGGAGATATACTCCACCTTC,CASSLPGQEIYSTF
TRBV9,TRBJ2-7,few,-,TGTGCCAGCGGGACCTCCTACGAGCAGTACTTC,CASGTSYEQYF
TRBV27,TRBJ1-1,-,-,TGTGCCAGCAGTTTATCGAGGAACACTGAAGCTTTCTTT,CASSLSRNTEAFF
TRBV10-3,TRBJ2-1,-,-,TGTGCCATCAGTGAGTCTGCGGGCCGGTCCTACAATGAGCAGTTCTTC,CAISESAGRSYNEQFF
TRBV30,TRBJ1-4,-,-,TGTGCCTGGAGTCGGGCCAGAACCTTTGTGGCAACTAATGAAAAACTGTTTTTT,CAWSRARTFVATNEKLFF
TRBV28,TRBJ2-2,-,-,TGTGCCAGCACCCGTGGGGCCACCGGGGAGCTGTTTTTT,CASTRGATGELFF
TRBV9,TRBJ2-1,few,TRBD2,TGTGCCAGCAGCGTAGGACTAGCGGGGCGGAATGAGCAGTTCTTC,CASSVGLAGRNEQFF
TRBV29-1,TRBJ1-2,-,TRBD1,TGCAGCGTTGTCGGGACAGGGGGCGCAGACTATGGCTACACCTTC,CSVVGTGGADYGYTF
TRBV7-6,TRBJ1-1,-,-,TGTGCCAGCAGTTTAACCGGGACGTCCACTGAAGCTTTCTTT,CASSLTGTSTEAFF
TRBV28,TRBJ2-7,-,-,TGTGCCAGCAGTCCCCGATTAGGCCCCTACGAGCAGTACTTC,CASSPRLGPYEQYF
TRBV30,TRBJ1-4,-,-,TGTGCCTGTTTTACCAATGAAAAACTGTTTTTT,CACFTNEKLFF
TRBV2,TRBJ1-2,few,TRBD1,TGTGCCAGCGGGCGGGTAGGGGGCAGCTATGGCTACACCTTC,CASGRVGGSYGYTF
TRBV15,TRBJ2-7,once,TRBD2,TGTGCCACCAGCAGAGAGACCCACGCGGGGGAGCAGCACTTC,CATSRETHAGEQHF
TRBV7-9,TRBJ2-7,-,-,TGTGCCAGCAGCTCCGGACTAACCGAGCAGTACTTC,CASSSGLTEQYF
TRBV18,TRBJ2-1,-,-,TGTGCCAGCTCCCCACAGGGTTCCACTGAGCAGTTCTTC,CASSPQGSTEQFF
TRBV6-5,TRBJ1-4,-,TRBD1,TGTGCCAGCAGCGGAAGGGGACAGTTCGCTGAAAAACTGTTTTTT,CASSGRGQFAEKLFF
TRBV2,TRBJ2-5,-,-,TGTGCCAGCAGTGACCTGTTGAGAGAGACCCAGTACTTC,CASSDLLRETQYF
TRBV29-1,TRBJ1-2,few,-,TGCAGCGTTGAAGAAAGGTATGGCTACACCTTC,CSVEERYGYTF
TRBV4-3,TRBJ2-3,-,-,TGCGCCAGCAGCCAAAGGGACATATCCACAGATACGCAGTATTTT,CASSQRDISTDTQYF
TRBV7-2,TRBJ1-2,few,-,TGTGCCAGCAGCTTGTCTCTGACAGCCTATGGCTACACCTTC,CASSLSLTAYGYTF
TRBV5-6,TRBJ2-1,-,-,TGTGCCAGCAGCTTGGGAGAGCATTACAATGAGCAGTTCTTC,CASSLGEHYNEQFF
TRBV9,TRBJ1-2,-,-,TGTGCCAGCAGCGTAAGGAGAAGGTATGGCTACACCTTC,CASSVRRRYGYTF
TRBV2,TRBJ2-1,-,TRBD2,TGTGCCAGCAGTGAAGGAGCGGGAGGGCAGTTCTTC,CASSEGAGGQFF
TRBV6-6,TRBJ2-7,-,-,TGTGCCAGCCTGGACTCCCGGAGCTACGAGCAGTACTTC,CASLDSRSYEQYF
TRBV29-1,TRBJ2-3,-,TRBD2,TGCAGCGTTGATTGGCCTAGCGGGACTCTCACAGATACGCAGTATTTT,CSVDWPSGTLTDTQYF
TRBV19,TRBJ2-4,-,-,TGTGCCAGTAGTACTCTTAGTGAACCCCGTCGCAAAAACATTCAGTACTTC,CASSTLSEPRRKNIQYF
TRBV30,TRBJ2-1,-,-,TGTGCCTGGAGTCGGTCGAGTAACCATGAGCAGTTCTTC,CAWSRSSNHEQFF
TRBV29-1,TRBJ1-1,few,-,TGCAGCGTTGTCGGAGCTAAGGCTTTCTTT,CSVVGAKAFF
TRBV27,TRBJ2-5,-,-,TGTGCCAGCAGTTTTCGGGTCGGAGAGACCCAGTACTTC,CASSFRVGETQYF
TRBV19,TRBJ2-7,-,-,TGTGCCAGTAGTATAGTAGGAAACGAGCAGTACTTC,CASSIVGNEQYF
TRBV19,TRBJ2-1,-,TRBD1,TGTGCCAGTAGTATACAATCAACAGGGGCCGGTGAGCAGTTCTTC,CASSIQSTGAGEQFF
TRBV9,TRBJ2-7,once,TRBD1,TGTGCCAGCAGCGTCCAGGGGGATGAGTCCTACGAGCAGTACTTC,CASSVQGDESYEQYF
TRBV6-5,TRBJ2-5,-,-,TGTGCCAGCACCCCCGGGAGCCCTATGGAGACCCAGTACTTC,CASTPGSPMETQYF
TRBV28,TRBJ1-4,-,-,TGTGCCAGTGACGGGGGGCCGCGGGAAAAACTGTTTTTT,CASDGGPREKLFF
TRBV28,TRBJ2-1,-,TRBD2,TGTGCCAGCAATATCCGGGGGGAAACGTTTAATGAGCAGTTCTTC,CASNIRGETFNEQFF
TRBV21-1,TRBJ2-7,-,-,TGTGCCAGCAGCACAACAACAGGGGTCCCCTACGAGCAGTACTTC,CASSTTTGVPYEQYF
TRBV7-9,TRBJ2-5,-,-,TGTGCCAGCAGCTCAGTGGCCGGGACTTTGACCCAGTACTTC,CASSSVAGTLTQYF
TRBV6-1,TRBJ2-3,-,-,TGTGCCAGCAGTGAAACTCTCCGGGGAGGAGTTAAAGTAGCAGATACGCAGTATTTT,CASSETLRGGVKVADTQYF
TRBV4-3,TRBJ2-7,-,-,TGCGCCAGCAGCCACGCCCACAATTACGAGCAGTACTTC,CASSHAHNYEQYF
TRBV9,TRBJ2-7,-,-,TGTGCCAGCAGCGTAGATCGGGGTTCCGAGCAGTACTTC,CASSVDRGSEQYF
TRBV13,TRBJ1-1,-,-,TGTGCCAGCAGCCTCTTCGGGTTGAACACTGAAGCTTTCTTT,CASSLFGLNTEAFF